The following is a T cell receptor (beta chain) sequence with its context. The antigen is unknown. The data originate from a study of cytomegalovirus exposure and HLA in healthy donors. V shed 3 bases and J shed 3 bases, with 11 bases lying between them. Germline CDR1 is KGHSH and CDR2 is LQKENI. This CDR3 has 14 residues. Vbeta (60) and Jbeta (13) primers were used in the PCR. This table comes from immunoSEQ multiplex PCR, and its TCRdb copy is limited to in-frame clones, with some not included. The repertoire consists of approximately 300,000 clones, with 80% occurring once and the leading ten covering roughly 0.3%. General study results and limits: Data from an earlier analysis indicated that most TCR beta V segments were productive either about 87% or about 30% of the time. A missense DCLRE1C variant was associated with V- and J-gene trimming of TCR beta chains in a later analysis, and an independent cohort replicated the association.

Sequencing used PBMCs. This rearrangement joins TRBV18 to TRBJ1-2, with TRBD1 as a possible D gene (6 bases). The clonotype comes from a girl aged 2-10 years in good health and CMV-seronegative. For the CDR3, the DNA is TGTGCCAGCTCACCCCAGGGGAGTCACTATGGCTACACCTTC. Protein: CASSPQGSHYGYTF.